The subject of this entry is one TCR beta chain. These data come from a study of T-cell reconstitution after alpha-beta-depleted transplantation in children. It was with unique molecular identifiers that the TCRbeta library was prepared. TCRdb re-derived calls from the PCR reads in MiXCR, one entry per CDR3 protein. The top ten clones hold 3% to 3.5% of a sample with about 540,000 distinct CDR3 sequences, around 20% of them seen once. The CDR3 sequence is 13 residues long. After removal of 4 bases from V and 8 bases from J, the junction contained 5 bases not matched to a gene. The germline gives CDR1 LNHDA, CDR2 SQIVND (reference sequence).

The receptor was isolated from a human donor who donated a stem cell graft to a child with acute lymphoblastic leukemia. The chain links TRBV19 to TRBJ2-1; 7 bases are shared with TRBD2. The sample in question was PBMCs from the stem cell graft donor, obtained from the stem cell graft. This chain's CDR3 is CASSSGSWYEQFF. CDR3 bases: TGTGCCAGTAGTAGCGGGAGTTGGTATGAGCAGTTCTTC. Combining the CDR3 with reference TRBV19 and TRBJ2-1 gives the whole variable domain DGGITQSPKYLFRKEGQNVTLSCEQNLNHDAMYWYRQDPGQGLRLIYYSQIVNDFQKGDIAEGYSVSREKKESFPLTVTSAQKNPTAFYLCASSSGSWYEQFFGPGTRLTVL.